This is a list of T cell receptor beta chains from one sample in a study of regulatory T cells in long-lasting Graves disease. TCRdb analysed the multiplex PCR reads with MiXCR anew, one entry per CDR3 protein. The table lists 410,000 or so distinct CDR3 sequences, about 16% of them singletons. These same data were also listed under a study on T cells in Graves' hyperthyroidism and ophthalmopathy.

The specimen comprised peripheral blood mononuclear cells (PBMCs), sampled at new diagnosis, from a patient treated with antithyroid drugs. These receptors were collected from a woman aged 25 to 45 with Graves disease. The CDR3 runs from the conserved cysteine through the conserved F or W. The D gene is left open where the match is weak. Only some rows state a clone size, as once, few, many or a class for expanded clones.

v_call	clone_size	d_call	j_call	cdr3_aa	cdr3_nt
TRBV9	NA	NA	TRBJ1-4	CASSVEGEGNEKLFF	TGTGCCAGCAGCGTAGAGGGCGAGGGCAATGAAAAACTGTTTTTT
TRBV6-1	NA	NA	TRBJ2-7	CASSADRLSGQYF	TGTGCCAGCAGTGCCGACAGGTTATCGGGGCAGTACTTC
TRBV30	many	NA	TRBJ1-1	CAWSFGLLDEAFF	TGTGCCTGGAGCTTCGGCCTTCTTGACGAAGCTTTCTTT
TRBV18	NA	TRBD2	TRBJ2-1	CASSPGGKGFF	TGTGCCAGCTCACCGGGAGGGAAGGGGTTCTTC
TRBV30	few	NA	TRBJ2-7	CASVLAESSYEQYF	TGTGCCTCAGTCTTGGCGGAATCATCCTACGAGCAGTACTTC
TRBV3-1	many	NA	TRBJ2-5	CASSQAQETQYF	TGTGCCAGCAGCCAGGCGCAAGAGACCCAGTACTTC
TRBV7-8	few	TRBD2	TRBJ2-3	CASSYLPGLAGDDTDTQYF	TGTGCCAGCAGCTACCTACCGGGACTAGCGGGAGATGATACAGATACGCAGTATTTT
TRBV14	NA	NA	TRBJ2-7	CASSQDLLTGQYF	TGTGCCAGCAGCCAAGATCTGCTGACAGGGCAGTACTTC
TRBV27	many	TRBD1	TRBJ2-7	CASTAGTGPLEQYF	TGTGCCAGCACTGCCGGGACAGGTCCCCTCGAGCAGTACTTC
TRBV24-1	many	TRBD2	TRBJ2-3	CATSDPSGRWSTDTQYF	TGTGCCACCAGTGACCCTAGCGGGAGATGGAGCACAGATACGCAGTATTTT